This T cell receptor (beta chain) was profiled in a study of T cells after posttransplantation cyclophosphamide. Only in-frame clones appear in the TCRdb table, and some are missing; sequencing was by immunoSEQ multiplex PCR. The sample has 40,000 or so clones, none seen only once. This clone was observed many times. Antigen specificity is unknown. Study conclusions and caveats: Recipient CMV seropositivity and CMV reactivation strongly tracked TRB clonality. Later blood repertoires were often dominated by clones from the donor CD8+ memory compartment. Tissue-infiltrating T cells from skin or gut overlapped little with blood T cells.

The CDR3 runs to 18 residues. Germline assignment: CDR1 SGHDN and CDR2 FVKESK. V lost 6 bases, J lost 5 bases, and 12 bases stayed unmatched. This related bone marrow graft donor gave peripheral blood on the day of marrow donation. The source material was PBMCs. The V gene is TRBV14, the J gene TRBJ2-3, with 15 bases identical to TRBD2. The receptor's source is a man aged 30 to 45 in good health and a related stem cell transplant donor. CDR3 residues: CASSLGLAGGPSEDTQYF. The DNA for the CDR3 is TGTGCCAGCAGTCTTGGACTAGCGGGGGGGCCATCGGAAGATACGCAGTATTTT. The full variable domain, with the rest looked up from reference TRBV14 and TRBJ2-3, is EAGVTQFPSHSVIEKGQTVTLRCDPISGHDNLYWYRRVMGKEIKFLLHFVKESKQDESGMPNNRFLAERTGGTYSTLKVQPAELEDSGVYFCASSLGLAGGPSEDTQYFGPGTRLTVL.